This TCR beta chain was retrieved from a study of blood T cells in healthy people across ages. Healthy Caucasian individuals from Russia aged roughly 6 to 100 served as donors. Primers used in a second PCR of about 7 to 12 cycles were a sample-barcoded 5' primer and a J-beta primer mix. A single record per CDR3 protein comes from TCRdb applying MiXCR to the 5' RACE reads. The repertoire holds about 1.5 million distinct CDR3 sequences, with roughly 40% as singletons. Germline V gives CDR1 LGHDT, CDR2 YNNKEL (reference sequence). The CDR3 consists of 16 residues. Trimming cost V 6 bases and J 4 bases; bases outside gene matches: 12. Only a few counts were recorded for this clonotype.

Sequencing used blood. The TCR was taken from a woman aged 18-30 years in good health. The chain uses TRBV3-1 and TRBJ2-3, with 8 bases aligning to TRBD2. The CDR3 protein is CASRQQRGGTPDTQYF. The CDR3 DNA follows: TGTGCCAGCAGACAGCAACGGGGGGGCACCCCAGATACGCAGTATTTT.